Presented here are 27 T cell receptor beta chains from one specimen sequenced in a study of PD-1 blockade in classical Hodgkin lymphoma. With no exception, relapse followed autologous stem cell transplantation in all patients, and brentuximab vedotin exposure varied. Sequencing was performed with immunoSEQ multiplex PCR; in TCRdb, only in-frame clones are kept and a portion is missing. The sample shows some 100,000 clones, approximately 92% of them seen only once. The sample consisted of peripheral blood mononuclear cells (PBMCs), taken at baseline. These receptors originate from a human donor with classical Hodgkin lymphoma.

The gene calls are TRBV25-1 and TRBJ1-3; no definite D call. Germline assignment: CDR1 MGHDK and CDR2 SYGVNS. The CDR3 covers 12 residues. V was trimmed by 4 bases and J by 4 bases, leaving 5 bases between them. Written as DNA, the CDR3 is TGTGCCAGCAGTGTCGAGGGAAACACCATATATTTT. It codes for CASSVEGNTIYF.

This chain links TRBV29-1 with TRBJ2-6; D ambiguous. V lost 7 bases to trimming and J lost 0 bases, with 7 bases between them. This CDR3 contains 13 residues. Looked up from germline, CDR1 is SQVTM and CDR2 is ANQGSEA. This chain's CDR3 is CSAWLSGANVLTF. The DNA for the CDR3 is TGCAGCGCCTGGCTCTCTGGGGCCAACGTCCTGACTTTC.

This clone was counted a single time. This chain uses TRBV2 with TRBJ2-7; D gene uncertain. Trimming took off 3 bases at V and 1 base at J, with 16 bases between the two ends. This CDR3 is 16 amino acids long. Germline CDR1 reads SNHLY; CDR2 reads FYNNEI. The CDR3 bases are TGTGCCAGCAGTGACGTGAAGACACCGCCTTCCTACGAGCAGTACTTC. Amino acid sequence: CASSDVKTPPSYEQYF.

This rearrangement joins TRBV5-6 to TRBJ2-7; D ambiguous. The germline V gene has CDR1 SGHDT and CDR2 YYEEEE. The ends were cut back, 0 bases at V and 2 bases at J, with 12 bases in the middle. The CDR3 is 15 residues long. The CDR3 reads CASSLGILQPYEQYF. The CDR3, as DNA: TGTGCCAGCAGCTTGGGAATATTACAGCCCTACGAGCAGTACTTC.

This clone is a singleton in its sample. This rearrangement joins TRBV5-1 to TRBJ2-2; 9 positions match TRBD2. The V gene end was trimmed by 4 bases and the J gene end by 0 bases; junction bases not matched to a gene: 1. The germline V gene encodes CDR1 SGHRS and CDR2 YFSETQ. This CDR3 has 15 residues. The CDR3 region is CASSRLAANTGELFF. The CDR3 nucleotides are TGCGCCAGCAGCCGACTAGCGGCGAACACCGGGGAGCTGTTTTTT.

The V call is TRBV4-1, the J call TRBJ2-3, with D tentatively TRBD1 or TRBD2 (5 bases each). The CDR3 length is 18 residues. Trimming left V 4 bases short and J 3 bases short, with 23 bases between. Per the germline V gene, CDR1 is MGHRA and CDR2 is YSYEKL. The CDR3: CASSRHRDQTQKTDTQYF. CDR3 coding DNA: TGCGCCAGCAGCCGACACCGGGACCAGACCCAAAAAACAGATACGCAGTATTTT.

This rearrangement joins TRBV27 to TRBJ1-1; 10 nucleotides line up with TRBD1. The germline gives CDR1 MNHEY, CDR2 SMNVEV (reference sequence). Trimming cost V 5 bases and J 6 bases; bases outside gene matches: 6. This CDR3 has 14 residues. The CDR3 reads CASSDRGRASEAFF. The DNA of the CDR3 is TGTGCCAGCAGTGACAGGGGGCGGGCTTCTGAAGCTTTCTTT.

V is TRBV7-6 and J is TRBJ1-1, with TRBD1 matching over 8 bases. The CDR3 totals 15 residues. CDR1 and CDR2 from the germline V gene are SGHVS and FNYEAQ. V shed 5 bases and J 1 base; nucleotides not matched to a gene: 6. The CDR3 DNA reads TGTGCCAGCAGCCTCACAGGGGGGGGGAACACTGAAGCTTTCTTT. Translated: CASSLTGGGNTEAFF.

The rearrangement links TRBV6-1 to TRBJ2-1; TRBD1 aligns across 7 bases. The CDR3 loop spans 13 amino acids. V was pared by 7 bases and J by 7 bases, with 7 bases of the junction left unmatched. The germline V gene has CDR1 MNHNS and CDR2 SASEGT. DNA of the CDR3: TGTGCCAGCAACCCACGCAGGGGGAATGAGCAGTTCTTC. Translated: CASNPRRGNEQFF.

The rearrangement joins TRBV28 to TRBJ2-7; 7 bases agree with TRBD1. Trimming cost V 5 bases and J 5 bases; bases outside gene matches: 6. This CDR3 is built from 13 residues. Germline lookup yields CDR1 MDHEN and CDR2 SYDVKM. The CDR3 region is CASSRTGVHEQYF. CDR3 nucleotide sequence: TGTGCCAGCAGTCGCACAGGGGTCCACGAGCAGTACTTC.

The genes are TRBV20-1 and TRBJ2-7; D is unclear. This CDR3 spans 11 amino acids. Per germline, CDR1 DFQATT and CDR2 SNEGSKA (reference sequence). Trimming shortened V by 1 base and J by 1 base, and 2 bases separated the two germline ends. Here the CDR3 reads CSARGSYEQYF. Written as DNA, the CDR3 is TGCAGTGCTAGAGGTTCCTACGAGCAGTACTTC.

V and J are TRBV7-9 and TRBJ2-7, with a tentative D call TRBD2 (5 bases). The CDR3 length is 15 residues. With 7 bases removed from V and 4 bases from J, the gap between germline ends came to 20 bases. Germline CDR1 and CDR2: SEHNR and FQNEAQ (reference sequence). CDR3 sequence reads: CASTRLSGAQYEQYF. The DNA of the CDR3 is TGTGCCAGCACCCGACTAAGTGGCGCTCAATACGAGCAGTACTTC.

CDR3 amino acids: CASSPGTGAETQYF. CDR3 in DNA: TGTGCCAGCAGCCCTGGGACAGGGGCAGAGACCCAGTACTTC. This chain joins TRBV7-7 and TRBJ2-5; 10 bases fit TRBD1. The CDR3 is 14 residues long. The V gene end was trimmed by 5 bases and the J gene end by 4 bases; junction bases not matched to a gene: 4. Germline assignment: CDR1 SSHAT and CDR2 FNYEAQ (reference sequence).

The chain carries TRBV28 and TRBJ2-2; D gene unclear. Trimming stripped 6 bases from V and 0 bases from J, with 5 bases between. Germline V CDR1 and CDR2: MDHEN, SYDVKM. The CDR3 has 13 amino acids. The CDR3 loop is CASSPTNTGELFF. The CDR3 nucleotides are TGTGCCAGCAGCCCCACGAACACCGGGGAGCTGTTTTTT. The full variable domain, rest sourced from reference TRBV28 and TRBJ2-2, is DVKVTQSSRYLVKRTGEKVFLECVQDMDHENMFWYRQDPGLGLRLIYFSYDVKMKEKGDIPEGYSVSREKKERFSLILESASTNQTSMYLCASSPTNTGELFFGEGSRLTVL.

The chain couples TRBV6-1 to TRBJ2-2; 10 positions match TRBD2. The CDR3 has 15 residues. Germline lookup yields CDR1 MNHNS and CDR2 SASEGT. The junction had 8 bases not matched to a gene; V was cut back by 6 bases and J by 7 bases. The CDR3 nucleotides read TGTGCCAGCAGCCCTTGGCTAGCGGGAGTCGGGGAGCTGTTTTTT. It yields the protein CASSPWLAGVGELFF.

This sequence joins TRBV11-1 and TRBJ2-3; no definite D call. V lost 4 bases, J lost 12 bases, and 11 bases lay in between. Germline assignment: CDR1 SGHAT and CDR2 FQDESV (reference sequence). The CDR3 extends over 11 amino acids. The CDR3, as DNA: TGTGCCAGCAGCTCTGGCAGCCGACAGTATTTT. It codes for CASSSGSRQYF.

This clone is a singleton in its sample. V usage is TRBV5-1 and J usage is TRBJ2-5; no firm D call. The CDR3 is 14 residues long. V lost 4 bases to trimming and J lost 4 bases, with 14 bases between them. Germline-derived CDR1 and CDR2 are SGHRS and YFSETQ. As DNA, the CDR3 is TGCGCCAGCAGCCCGGAGTGGCTGGGAGAGACCCAGTACTTC. It yields the protein CASSPEWLGETQYF.

The J gene is TRBJ2-1, the V gene TRBV25-1; TRBD2 agrees at 8 bases. Trimming took 10 bases from V and 8 from J; bases not matched to a gene: 10. The CDR3 is 13 residues long. In germline, CDR1 is MGHDK, CDR2 SYGVNS. In DNA, the CDR3 is TGTGCCACCCGGGGGGGGAAGGGTGATGAGCAGTTCTTC. Its translation: CATRGGKGDEQFF.

This sequence joins TRBV5-1 and TRBJ2-7; no reliable D call. V was shortened by 0 bases and J by 2 bases, with 12 bases between the two germline ends. The CDR3 covers 15 residues. Germline CDR1 and CDR2: SGHRS and YFSETQ. CDR3 DNA sequence: TGCGCCAGCAGCTTGGTGGCCAGCCCAACCTACGAGCAGTACTTC. Amino acid sequence: CASSLVASPTYEQYF.

The chain carries TRBV18 and TRBJ1-5; D not resolved. This CDR3 has 12 amino acids. The germline V and J ends were trimmed by 4 bases and 4 bases, with 5 bases remaining between them. Germline CDR1 and CDR2: KGHSH and LQKENI. The CDR3 DNA follows: TGTGCCAGCTCACTCCCGAATCAGCCCCAGCATTTT. Its translation: CASSLPNQPQHF.

V is TRBV2 and J is TRBJ2-7; 8 bases align to TRBD1. This CDR3 has 14 residues. V lost 9 bases, J lost 0 bases, and 7 bases stayed unmatched. Germline-derived CDR1 and CDR2 are SNHLY and FYNNEI. CDR3 sequence reads: CASRRQGASYEQYF. CDR3 sequence (DNA): TGTGCCAGTCGGCGGCAGGGGGCCTCCTACGAGCAGTACTTC.

The J gene is TRBJ2-7, the V gene TRBV25-1; D is ambiguous. The CDR3 spans 11 residues. Germline CDR1 reads MGHDK; CDR2 reads SYGVNS. Trimming stripped 3 bases from V and 3 bases from J, with 3 bases between. CDR3 region: CASSDSYEQYF. CDR3 DNA sequence: TGTGCCAGCAGTGACAGCTACGAGCAGTACTTC.

This clone has a handful of counts. V and J are TRBV19 and TRBJ2-7; D gene uncertain. This CDR3 is 12 amino acids long. The germline V gene encodes CDR1 LNHDA and CDR2 SQIVND (reference sequence). The V and J ends lost 5 bases and 7 bases respectively, with 12 bases between them. The CDR3 DNA reads as TGTGCCAGTAGTGCCTATGACGGTGAGCAGTACTTC. Its protein product is CASSAYDGEQYF.

This rearrangement joins TRBV4-1 to TRBJ2-7; no reliable D call. Trimming left V 4 bases short and J 0 bases short, with 16 bases between. Germline V gives CDR1 MGHRA, CDR2 YSYEKL. The CDR3 totals 16 residues. CDR3 in amino acids: CASSLVARTSSYEQYF. CDR3 DNA: TGCGCCAGCAGCCTTGTGGCACGGACGAGCTCCTACGAGCAGTACTTC.

V is TRBV27 and J is TRBJ2-3; D is unclear. Germline CDR1 and CDR2: MNHEY and SMNVEV (reference sequence). The CDR3 has 16 amino acids. V was clipped by 0 bases and J by 4 bases, with 14 bases between them. The CDR3 loop is CASSLSARRPPDTQYF. For the CDR3, the DNA is TGTGCCAGCAGTTTATCGGCCCGCCGCCCTCCAGATACGCAGTATTTT.

The chain joins TRBV7-9 to TRBJ2-1, with 12 bases lining up with TRBD2. Losses at the gene ends were 3 bases for V and 6 bases for J; bases not matched to a gene: 12. In germline, CDR1 is SEHNR, CDR2 FQNEAQ (reference sequence). This CDR3 has 18 residues. This CDR3 reads CASSFVPALAGGPNEQFF. The CDR3 bases are TGTGCCAGCAGCTTCGTGCCCGCGCTAGCGGGAGGGCCCAATGAGCAGTTCTTC.

The chain uses TRBV21-1 and TRBJ2-1; the table calls TRBD1, which could not be checked here. TRBV21-1 is tagged as a pseudogene. The CDR3 runs to 18 residues. Here the CDR3 DNA reads TGTGCCAGCAGCAAAGATTTGTTAAAGGACAGCTTATACAATGAGCAGTTCTTC. Translation: CASSKDLLKDSLYNEQFF.